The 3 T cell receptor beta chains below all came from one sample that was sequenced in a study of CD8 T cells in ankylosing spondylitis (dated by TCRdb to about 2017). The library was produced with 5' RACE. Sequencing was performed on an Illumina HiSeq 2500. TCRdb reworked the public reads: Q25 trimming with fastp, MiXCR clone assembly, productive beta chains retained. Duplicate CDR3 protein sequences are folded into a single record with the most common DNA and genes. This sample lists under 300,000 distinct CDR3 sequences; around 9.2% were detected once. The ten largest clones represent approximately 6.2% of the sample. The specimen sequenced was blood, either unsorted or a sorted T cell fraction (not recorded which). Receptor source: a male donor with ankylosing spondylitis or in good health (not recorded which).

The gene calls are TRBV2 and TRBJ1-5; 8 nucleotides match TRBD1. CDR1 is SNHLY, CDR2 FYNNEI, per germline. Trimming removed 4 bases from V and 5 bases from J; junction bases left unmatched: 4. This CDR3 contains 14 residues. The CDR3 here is CASSAGQGYQPQHF. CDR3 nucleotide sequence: TGTGCCAGCAGTGCTGGACAGGGCTATCAGCCCCAGCATTTT.

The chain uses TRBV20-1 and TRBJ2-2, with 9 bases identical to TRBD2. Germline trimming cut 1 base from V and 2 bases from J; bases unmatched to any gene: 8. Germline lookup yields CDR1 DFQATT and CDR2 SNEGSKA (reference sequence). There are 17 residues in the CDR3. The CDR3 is CSARGMGGRANTGELFF. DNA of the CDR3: TGCAGTGCTAGAGGGATGGGCGGGAGGGCCAACACCGGGGAGCTGTTTTTT.

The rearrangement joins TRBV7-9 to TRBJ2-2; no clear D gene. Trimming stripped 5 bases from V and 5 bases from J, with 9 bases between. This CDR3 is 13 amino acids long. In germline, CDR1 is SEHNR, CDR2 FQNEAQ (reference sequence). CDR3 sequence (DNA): TGTGCCAGCAGCGCAGACGGGACCGGGGAGCTGTTTTTT. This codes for CASSADGTGELFF.